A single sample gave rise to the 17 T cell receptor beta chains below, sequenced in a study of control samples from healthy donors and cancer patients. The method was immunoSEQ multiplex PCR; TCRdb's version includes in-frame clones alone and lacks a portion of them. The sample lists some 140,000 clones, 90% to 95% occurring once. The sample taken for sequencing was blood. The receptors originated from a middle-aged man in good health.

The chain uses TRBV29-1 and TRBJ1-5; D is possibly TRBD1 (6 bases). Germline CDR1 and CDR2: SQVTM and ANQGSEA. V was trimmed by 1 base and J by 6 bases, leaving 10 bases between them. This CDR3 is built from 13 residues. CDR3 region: CSVEVDRRQPQHF. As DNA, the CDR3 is TGCAGCGTTGAAGTAGACAGGCGTCAGCCCCAGCATTTT.

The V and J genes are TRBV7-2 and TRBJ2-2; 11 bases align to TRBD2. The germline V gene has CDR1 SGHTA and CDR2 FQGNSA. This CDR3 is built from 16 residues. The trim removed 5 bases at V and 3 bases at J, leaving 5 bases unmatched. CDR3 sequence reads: CASSLTSGGYTGELFF. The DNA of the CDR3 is TGTGCCAGCAGCCTAACTAGCGGGGGATACACCGGGGAGCTGTTTTTT.

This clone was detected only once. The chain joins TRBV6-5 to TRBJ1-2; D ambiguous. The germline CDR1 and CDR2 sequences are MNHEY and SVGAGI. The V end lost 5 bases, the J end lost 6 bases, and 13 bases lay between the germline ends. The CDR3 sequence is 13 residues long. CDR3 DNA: TGTGCCAGCAGTCGACGATCGGACGATGGCTACACCTTC. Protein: CASSRRSDDGYTF.

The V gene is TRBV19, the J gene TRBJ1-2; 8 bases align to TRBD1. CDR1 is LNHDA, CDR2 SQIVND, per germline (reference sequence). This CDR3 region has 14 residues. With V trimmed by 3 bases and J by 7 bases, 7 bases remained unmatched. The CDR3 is CASSISQGASGYTF. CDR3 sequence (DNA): TGTGCCAGTAGTATTTCCCAGGGGGCTAGTGGCTACACCTTC. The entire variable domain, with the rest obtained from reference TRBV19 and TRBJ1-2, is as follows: DGGITQSPKYLFRKEGQNVTLSCEQNLNHDAMYWYRQDPGQGLRLIYYSQIVNDFQKGDIAEGYSVSREKKESFPLTVTSAQKNPTAFYLCASSISQGASGYTFGSGTRLTVV.

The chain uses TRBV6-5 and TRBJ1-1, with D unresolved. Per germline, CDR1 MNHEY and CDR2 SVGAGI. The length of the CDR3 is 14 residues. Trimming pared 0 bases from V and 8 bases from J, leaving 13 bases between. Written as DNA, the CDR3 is TGTGCCAGCAGTTACTCCCGCTGGGCGTCGGAAGCTTTCTTT. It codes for CASSYSRWASEAFF.

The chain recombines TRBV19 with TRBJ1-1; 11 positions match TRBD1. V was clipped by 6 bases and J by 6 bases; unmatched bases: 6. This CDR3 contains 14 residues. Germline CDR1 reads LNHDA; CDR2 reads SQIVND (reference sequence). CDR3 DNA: TGTGCCAGTAGCCGGGACAGGGGGTTCGCTGAAGCTTTCTTT. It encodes CASSRDRGFAEAFF.

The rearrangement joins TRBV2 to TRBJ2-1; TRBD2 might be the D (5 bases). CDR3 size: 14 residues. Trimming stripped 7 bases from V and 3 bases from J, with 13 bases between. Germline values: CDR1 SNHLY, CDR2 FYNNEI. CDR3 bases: TGTGCCAGCAACGAGGGCATCGGCTACAATGAGCAGTTCTTC. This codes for CASNEGIGYNEQFF.

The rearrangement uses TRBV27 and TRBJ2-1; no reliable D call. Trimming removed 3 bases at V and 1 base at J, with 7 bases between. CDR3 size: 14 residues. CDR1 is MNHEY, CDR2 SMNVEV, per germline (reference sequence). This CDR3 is CASSFGTSYNEQFF. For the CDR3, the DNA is TGTGCCAGCAGTTTTGGAACATCCTACAATGAGCAGTTCTTC.

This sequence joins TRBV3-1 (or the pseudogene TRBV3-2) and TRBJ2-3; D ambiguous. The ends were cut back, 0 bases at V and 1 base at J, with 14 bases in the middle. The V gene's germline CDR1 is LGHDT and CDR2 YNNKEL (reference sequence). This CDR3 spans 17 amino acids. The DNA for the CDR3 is TGTGCCAGCAGCCAAGATAGGCTCTCTTCGGGCACAGATACGCAGTATTTT. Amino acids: CASSQDRLSSGTDTQYF.

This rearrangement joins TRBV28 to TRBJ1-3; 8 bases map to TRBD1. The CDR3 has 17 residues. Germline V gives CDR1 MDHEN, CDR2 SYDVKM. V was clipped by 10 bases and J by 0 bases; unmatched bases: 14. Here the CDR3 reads CAIQPATGDFSGNTIYF. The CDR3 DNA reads TGTGCCATCCAACCAGCGACAGGGGACTTCTCTGGAAACACCATATATTTT.

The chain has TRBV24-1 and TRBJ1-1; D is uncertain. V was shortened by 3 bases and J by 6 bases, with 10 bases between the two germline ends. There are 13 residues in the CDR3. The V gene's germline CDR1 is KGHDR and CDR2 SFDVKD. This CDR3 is CATSDGVSAEAFF. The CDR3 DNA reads TGTGCCACCAGTGATGGCGTGTCAGCTGAAGCTTTCTTT.

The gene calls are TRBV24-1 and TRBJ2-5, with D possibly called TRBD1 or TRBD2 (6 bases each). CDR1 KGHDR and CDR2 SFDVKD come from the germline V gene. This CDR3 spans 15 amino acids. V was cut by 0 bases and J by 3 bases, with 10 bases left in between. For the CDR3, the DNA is TGTGCCACCAGTGATTTGCTGGAGGGGGAAGAGACCCAGTACTTC. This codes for CATSDLLEGEETQYF.

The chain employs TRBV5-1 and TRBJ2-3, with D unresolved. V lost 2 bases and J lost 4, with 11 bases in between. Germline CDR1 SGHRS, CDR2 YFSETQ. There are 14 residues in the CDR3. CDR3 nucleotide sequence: TGCGCCAGCAGCTTAAATAACAGTCCAGATACGCAGTATTTT. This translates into CASSLNNSPDTQYF.

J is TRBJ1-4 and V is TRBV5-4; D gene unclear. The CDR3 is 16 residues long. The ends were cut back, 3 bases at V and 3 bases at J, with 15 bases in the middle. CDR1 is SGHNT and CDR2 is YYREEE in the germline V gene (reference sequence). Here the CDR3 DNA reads TGTGCCAGCAGCTCGCACCGGTCGACGGCTAATGAAAAACTGTTTTTT. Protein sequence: CASSSHRSTANEKLFF.

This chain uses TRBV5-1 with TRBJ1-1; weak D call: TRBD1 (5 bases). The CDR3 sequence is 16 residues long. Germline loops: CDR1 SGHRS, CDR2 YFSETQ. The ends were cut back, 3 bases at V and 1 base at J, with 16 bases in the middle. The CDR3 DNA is TGCGCCAGCAGCTCCAGACGAGGGGCGGGGAACACTGAAGCTTTCTTT. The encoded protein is CASSSRRGAGNTEAFF.

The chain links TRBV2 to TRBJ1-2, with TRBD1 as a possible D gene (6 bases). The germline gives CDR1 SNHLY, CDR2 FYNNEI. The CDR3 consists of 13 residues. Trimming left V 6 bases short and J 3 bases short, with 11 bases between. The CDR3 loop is CASSIGGDYGYTF. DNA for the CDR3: TGTGCCAGCAGCATAGGGGGGGACTATGGCTACACCTTC.

The DNA of the CDR3 is TGCGCCAGCAGCCAAGACTCCGGAGCGGGGACCTACGAGCAGTACTTC. It codes for CASSQDSGAGTYEQYF. This chain uses TRBV4-3 with TRBJ2-7; 7 bases map to TRBD2. This CDR3 has 16 residues. Trimming cost V 0 bases and J 2 bases; bases outside gene matches: 7. Per germline, CDR1 LGHNA and CDR2 YSLEER.